This T cell receptor (beta chain) was recorded in a study of blood T cells in healthy people across ages. Study-level points and caveats: There were more naive CD4+ cells and higher diversity in long-lived donors than in aged donors.

PCR was performed a second time for roughly 6 to 12 cycles using a sample-barcoded 5' primer and a J-beta primer mix. Every single cDNA molecule received a tag from a template-switch adaptor with 12 random nucleotides. Sequencing recovered at least 2.5 million CDR3-containing paired-end reads from each sample. Each CDR3 protein gets one entry after TCRdb re-called the 5' RACE reads with MiXCR. The table shows 1.5 million to 2 million distinct CDR3 sequences, with 49% occurring only once. The donors, all healthy, were Caucasians living in Russia, aged roughly 6 to 90. In regard to this clonotype: Its antigen is still unknown.

The sample consisted of blood. This clonotype was obtained from a middle-aged woman in good health.

The CDR3 loop is CSAPGQVTDTQYF. CDR3 nucleotide sequence: TGCAGCGCGCCGGGACAAGTCACAGATACGCAGTATTTT. V gene TRBV29-1 combines with J gene TRBJ2-3; the D gene is possibly TRBD1 (6 bases). V was clipped by 7 bases and J by 2 bases, with 13 bases between them. Germline-derived CDR1 and CDR2 are SQVTM and ANQGSEA. The CDR3 totals 13 residues.